This record covers a single TCR beta chain. This specimen comes from a study of blood T cell repertoires in COVID-19. Study-wide background: The study drew acute and convalescent COVID-19 samples from the United States, Italy and Spain. Sources were T cells, B-cell-depleted T cells, or PBMCs; the material itself was cDNA or gDNA.

Authors' data handling: Reference gene primers were amplified, and this amplification served to estimate nucleated cell counts. Here immunoSEQ multiplex PCR was the method, and the copy in TCRdb shows in-frame clones only, minus some. D and trimming were read from the DNA, whereas the V and J calls and clone size are those reported in that table. Here the sample spans 150,000 to 200,000 clones, approximately 89% being singletons. CDR3 length equals 14 residues. Germline V gene lookup returns CDR1 LNHDA and CDR2 SQIVND (reference sequence). Trimming removed 5 bases from V and 7 bases from J, with 12 bases in between.

This receptor was obtained from a man aged 65 to 85 with acute or convalescent COVID-19. The chain has TRBV19 and TRBJ1-6; D uncertain. Sequenced material: peripheral blood. The CDR3 DNA reads TGTGCCAGTAGTCCAGAGACTCCCAATTCACCCCTCCACTTT. Translated, it gives CASSPETPNSPLHF.